The T cell receptor (beta chain) under discussion was sequenced for a study of CD8 T cells in ankylosing spondylitis. Study-wide results and caveats: Earlier work had already found some motif variants in reactive arthritis synovial fluid and blood.

CDR1 SNHLY and CDR2 FYNNEI come from the germline V gene. The CDR3 is made up of 14 amino acids. Trimming pared 2 bases from V and 8 bases from J, leaving 13 bases between. Notes on this clonotype: Its target is unknown.

It was by quantitative 5'-RACE with molecular barcodes that TCR beta libraries were made. One entry per CDR3 protein, called by TCRdb with MiXCR from the 5' RACE reads. In the table there are 300,000 to 350,000 distinct CDR3 sequences, roughly 20% of which are singletons. The sequence was obtained from a female donor with ankylosing spondylitis or in good health (not recorded which). This chain connects TRBV2 to TRBJ2-1; D gene unclear. Sequencing was performed on blood, either unsorted or a sorted T cell fraction (not recorded which). Here the CDR3 DNA reads TGTGCCAGCAGTGAATCCCCTCTTATAGATGAGCAGTTCTTC. Protein product: CASSESPLIDEQFF.